A selection of T cell receptor beta chains follows, all from one sample in a study of tumor and adjacent non-tumor tissue in lung cancer. TCRdb recomputed calls from the multiplex PCR reads with MiXCR, one row per CDR3 protein. The sample yields more than 95,000 distinct CDR3 sequences, around three fifths seen once. The sequenced sample consisted of lung tumor tissue. These receptor sequences come from a man aged 30-40 years with non-small cell lung cancer. Each CDR3 is given with its conserved first and last residue. Each record gives: D gene, clone size, V gene, J gene, CDR3 DNA, CDR3 protein. D genes are given only for firm matches. Clone size is shown for a subset of rows, as once, few, many or a class of expanded clone.

TRBD1	many	TRBV4-3	TRBJ2-1	TGCGCCAGCAGCCAAGATCATAGGGGACAGTCCAATGAGCAGTTCTTC	CASSQDHRGQSNEQFF
TRBD1	NA	TRBV4-3	TRBJ1-4	TGCGCCAGCAGCCATGAAGGGACAGGGCGTAATGAAAAACTGTTTTTT	CASSHEGTGRNEKLFF
NA	many	TRBV5-5	TRBJ1-1	TGTGCCAGCAACCCGACGACAGCGCCTCGGGAGGAAGCTTTCTTT	CASNPTTAPREEAFF
NA	NA	TRBV6-2/TRBV6-3	TRBJ2-1	TGTGCCGGCAGTTACTATTCGAGGGGCGGACTCGAGCAGTTCTTC	CAGSYYSRGGLEQFF
TRBD2	NA	TRBV5-4	TRBJ2-2	TGTGCCAACAGCCCGGGACTAGCGAGGAACACCGGGGAGCTGTTTTTT	CANSPGLARNTGELFF
NA	many	TRBV6-6	TRBJ2-3	TGTGCCAGCAGTCAGCAGCCAGATACGCAGTATTTT	CASSQQPDTQYF
NA	NA	TRBV11-2	TRBJ1-4	TGTGCCAGCAGCTTAGTAGGCCGGTCCATAGGGGCGAGTAATGAACAACTGTTTTTT	CASSLVGRSIGASNEQLFF
TRBD2	NA	TRBV6-2/TRBV6-3	TRBJ2-2	TGTGCTAGCAGTACAGACGGACTAGCGGGGGGCGAGAACACCGGGAAGCTGTTTTTT	CASSTDGLAGGENTGKLFF
TRBD1	NA	TRBV10-3	TRBJ1-2	TGTGCCATCAGTGACTCTGAACAGGGGCTCTATTGCTACACCTTC	CAISDSEQGLYCYTF
NA	NA	TRBV20-1	TRBJ2-1	TGCAGTGCTAGAGATCTGGGGGGTTTCAATGAGCAGTTCTTC	CSARDLGGFNEQFF
NA	many	TRBV6-1	TRBJ2-1	TGTGCCAGCCTAAGGAACTCCTACAATGAGCAGTTCTTC	CASLRNSYNEQFF
NA	many	TRBV6-1	TRBJ2-3	TGTGCCAGCAGTGACAGGGGCACAGATACGCAGTATTTT	CASSDRGTDTQYF
TRBD1	NA	TRBV11-2	TRBJ1-1	TGTGCCAGCAGCCACGCCTCCGGGAGAGGGGGCATTGAAGTTTTCTTT	CASSHASGRGGIEVFF
NA	many	TRBV5-5	TRBJ2-3	TGTGCCAGCAGCTTGGGTACAGTGACGCTCAGGGATACGCAGTATTTT	CASSLGTVTLRDTQYF
NA	NA	TRBV29-1	TRBJ2-3	TGCAGCGGAGGGGTGGACACAGATACGCAGTATTTT	CSGGVDTDTQYF
TRBD1	NA	TRBV19	TRBJ1-2	TGTGCCAGTAGTACGGACAGGGGGCTCATTGGCTACACCTTC	CASSTDRGLIGYTF
NA	NA	TRBV7-8	TRBJ2-7	TGTGCCAGCAGCTTATCCGTCGGCTACGAGCGGTATTTC	CASSLSVGYERYF
TRBD1	NA	TRBV11-2	TRBJ1-5	TGTGCCAGCAGCTTAGGATCCGGGACAGGGGTTCAACCCCATCATTTT	CASSLGSGTGVQPHHF
NA	NA	TRBV20-1	TRBJ1-5	TGCAGTGCTAGCACCTCTGGGGGTAGCAATCAGCCCCATCATTTT	CSASTSGGSNQPHHF
TRBD2	NA	TRBV11-2	TRBJ2-1	TGTGCCAGCAGCCTATTAAGCGGGGGGGCAATTAGTAAGCAGTTCTTC	CASSLLSGGAISKQFF
NA	NA	TRBV24-1	TRBJ2-1	TGTGCCACCAGTTACACAGGGTCACTTGAGCAGTTCTTC	CATSYTGSLEQFF
NA	NA	TRBV6-2/TRBV6-3	TRBJ2-2	TGTGCCAGCAGTAGGCCACAGGGAGGTTACACCGAGGAGCTGTTTTTT	CASSRPQGGYTEELFF
NA	many	TRBV20-1	TRBJ2-3	TGCAGTGCTAGAGAAACAGAGGTTACGCAGTATTTT	CSARETEVTQYF
NA	NA	TRBV20-1	TRBJ2-7	TGCAGTGTTAGAGTTCCCTCCTCCTACGAGCAATACTTC	CSVRVPSSYEQYF
NA	NA	TRBV7-3	TRBJ2-3	TGTGCCAGCGGCTTAAGTACAGCCACAGATACGCAGTATTTT	CASGLSTATDTQYF
NA	NA	TRBV11-2	TRBJ1-1	TGTACCAGCAGCTTAGCGGGGAGGACTGAAGCTTTCTTC	CTSSLAGRTEAFF
TRBD1	NA	TRBV6-6	TRBJ1-3	TGTACCAGCAGTTTGGCCCCACAGGGGGCTGGAAACATCATATATTTT	CTSSLAPQGAGNIIYF
NA	NA	TRBV11-2	TRBJ2-1	TGTGTCAGCAGCTTATTAAATTGGGAGCGAGTCCACAATGAGCAGTTCTTC	CVSSLLNWERVHNEQFF
NA	NA	TRBV10-3	TRBJ2-2	TGTGCCATCGCAGGACATGGAGGGACCGGGGAGCTGTTTTTT	CAIAGHGGTGELFF
NA	NA	TRBV4-1	TRBJ2-3	TGTGCCAGCACTCTGGGGATCTCTGATACGCAGTATTTT	CASTLGISDTQYF
TRBD2	NA	TRBV7-8	TRBJ2-7	TGTGCCAACAGCTCCCCGCTAGCGGGAGGGCCGATCGAGCAGTACTTC	CANSSPLAGGPIEQYF
NA	many	TRBV5-5	TRBJ1-2	TGTGCCAGCAGCTTGGACCCTAGGGGTAACTATGGCTACACCTTC	CASSLDPRGNYGYTF
NA	NA	TRBV29-1	TRBJ1-4	TGCAACGTTGATGTCAGAATCGAAAAACTGTTTTTT	CNVDVRIEKLFF
NA	once	TRBV29-1	TRBJ2-7	TGCAGCATAACGGGACGACTCACCTACGAGCAGTACTTC	CSITGRLTYEQYF
TRBD1	NA	TRBV29-1	TRBJ1-2	TGCAGTGTTGATGTGACAGGGGCGATACTGGGAGGCTACACCTTC	CSVDVTGAILGGYTF
NA	NA	TRBV11-1	TRBJ1-5	TGTGCCAGCAACTCAGGTGGCGGGACGCAGCATTTT	CASNSGGGTQHF
TRBD1	once	TRBV14	TRBJ1-2	TGTGCCAGCAGCCATGGACAGGGAGGCTATGGCCACACCTTC	CASSHGQGGYGHTF
NA	NA	TRBV11-2	TRBJ2-2	TGTGCCAGTGCCCCTAGCGTGAACACCCGGGAGCTGTTTTTT	CASAPSVNTRELFF
NA	many	TRBV7-2	TRBJ2-3	TGTGCCAGCAGCTTAGGGGTCTGGGATACGCAGTATTTT	CASSLGVWDTQYF
NA	many	TRBV7-8	TRBJ1-4	TGTGCCAGCAGCCAACAGCGTTCTAATGAAAAACTGTTTTTT	CASSQQRSNEKLFF
NA	NA	TRBV6-5	TRBJ2-2	TGTACCAGGAGACGGGACGGCTTTGGGGAGCTGTTTTTT	CTRRRDGFGELFF
NA	many	TRBV7-8	TRBJ2-5	TGTGCCAGCGGTCAAGAGACCCAGTACTTC	CASGQETQYF
TRBD2	many	TRBV5-4	TRBJ2-7	TGTGCCAGCAGCTTGGAAGGGACTAGCGGGAGCTACGAGCAGTACTTC	CASSLEGTSGSYEQYF
NA	NA	TRBV5-5	TRBJ1-3	TGTGTCAGCAGCCTCCGGCGTACCCACTCTGGAAACACCATATATTTT	CVSSLRRTHSGNTIYF
NA	NA	TRBV4-1	TRBJ2-7	TGCGCCAGCAGTCAAGATTTCGCGCACACCACCTACGAGCAGTACTTC	CASSQDFAHTTYEQYF
NA	NA	TRBV4-3	TRBJ2-1	TGCACCAGCAGCCATCAGACCTCCTACTATGAGCAGTTCTTC	CTSSHQTSYYEQFF
NA	NA	TRBV6-6	TRBJ1-4	TGTGCCAGCAATTACCCCATGACGGGGGGAGCTAATGAAAAACTGTTTTTT	CASNYPMTGGANEKLFF
TRBD2	many	TRBV7-9	TRBJ2-1	TGTGCCAGCAGCACGGGGACTAGCGGGTTAGGCGATGAGCAGTTCTTC	CASSTGTSGLGDEQFF
NA	once	TRBV12-3/TRBV12-4	TRBJ2-7	TGTGCCAGCAGTTTCTCGGACGGTATGGCCGAGCAGTACTTC	CASSFSDGMAEQYF
TRBD2	once	TRBV12-3/TRBV12-4	TRBJ2-1	TGTGCCAGCAGCCGAACTAGCGGGGGGGGATATGAGCACTTCTTC	CASSRTSGGGYEHFF
TRBD1	many	TRBV20-1	TRBJ1-5	TGCAGTGCTAGTGACAGGGGATTGGCCCAGCATTTT	CSASDRGLAQHF
NA	NA	TRBV13	TRBJ1-1	TGTGCCAGCAGCCAACTACAGGGGAACACTGAAGCTTTCTTT	CASSQLQGNTEAFF
NA	NA	TRBV20-1	TRBJ2-7	TGCAGTGCTAGAGAGGACAGTTCTTCCTACGGGCAGTACTTC	CSAREDSSSYGQYF
TRBD2	NA	TRBV20-1	TRBJ2-2	TGCAGTGCTGGAGATGTAGCGGGAGACACCGGGGAGCTGTTTTTT	CSAGDVAGDTGELFF
NA	many	TRBV4-1	TRBJ2-3	TGCGCCAGCAGCCCCTTAGGTCCAGTTACGCAGTATTTT	CASSPLGPVTQYF
NA	NA	TRBV2	TRBJ2-3	TGTGCCAGCAGTGATTCGGGGGTGGATACGCAGTATTTT	CASSDSGVDTQYF
NA	many	TRBV30	TRBJ2-5	TGTGCCTGGAGTCAGAGGGAGCCGGAGACCCAGTACTTC	CAWSQREPETQYF